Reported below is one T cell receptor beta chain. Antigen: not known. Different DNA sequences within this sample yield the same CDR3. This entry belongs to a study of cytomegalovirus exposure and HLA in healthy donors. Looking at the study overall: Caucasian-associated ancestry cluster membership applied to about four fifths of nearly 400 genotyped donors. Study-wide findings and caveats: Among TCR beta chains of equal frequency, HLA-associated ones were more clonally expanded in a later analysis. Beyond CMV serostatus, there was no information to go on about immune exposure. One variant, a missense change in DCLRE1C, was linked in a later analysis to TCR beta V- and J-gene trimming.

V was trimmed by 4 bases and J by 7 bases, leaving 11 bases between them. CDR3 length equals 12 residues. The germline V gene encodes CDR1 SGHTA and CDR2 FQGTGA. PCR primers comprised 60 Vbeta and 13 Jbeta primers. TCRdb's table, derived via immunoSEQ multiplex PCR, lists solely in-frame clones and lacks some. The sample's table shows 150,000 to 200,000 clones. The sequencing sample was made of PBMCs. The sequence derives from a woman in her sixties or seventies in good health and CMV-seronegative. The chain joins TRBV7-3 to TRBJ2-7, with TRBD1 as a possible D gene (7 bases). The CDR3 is CASSSQGGEQYF. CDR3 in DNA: TGTGCCAGCAGCTCTCAGGGGGGAGAGCAGTACTTC.